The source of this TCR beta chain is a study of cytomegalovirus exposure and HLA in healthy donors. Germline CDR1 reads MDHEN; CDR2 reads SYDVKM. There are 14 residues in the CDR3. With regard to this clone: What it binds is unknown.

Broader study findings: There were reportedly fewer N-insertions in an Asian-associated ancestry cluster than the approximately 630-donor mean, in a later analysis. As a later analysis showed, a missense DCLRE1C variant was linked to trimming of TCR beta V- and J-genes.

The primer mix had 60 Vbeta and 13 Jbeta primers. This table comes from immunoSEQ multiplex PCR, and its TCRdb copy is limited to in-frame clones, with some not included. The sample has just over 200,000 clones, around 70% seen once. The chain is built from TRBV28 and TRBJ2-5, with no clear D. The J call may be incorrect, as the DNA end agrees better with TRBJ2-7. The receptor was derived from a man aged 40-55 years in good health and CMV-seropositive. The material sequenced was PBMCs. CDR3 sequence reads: CASSSLRGPYEQYF. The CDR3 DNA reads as TGTGCCAGCAGTTCACTGCGAGGTCCCTACGAGCAGTACTTC.